These T cell receptor beta chains were read from a single sample in a study of CD8 T cells in ankylosing spondylitis. MiXCR was run by TCRdb on the 5' RACE reads, yielding one entry per CDR3 protein. The profile shows roughly 440,000 distinct CDR3 sequences, 15% to 20% of them singletons. Sequencing input: blood, either unsorted or a sorted T cell fraction (not recorded which). The receptors come from a male donor with ankylosing spondylitis. CDR3s include the opening cysteine and the closing phenylalanine or tryptophan. A D gene is named only where the DNA matches it firmly. The size of a clone is reported for some rows only, either as once, few or many, or as a class for expanded clones.

TRBV29-1,.,.,TRBJ2-6,CSVPVSGANVLTF,TGCAGCGTTCCCGTCTCTGGGGCCAACGTCCTGACTTTC
TRBV6-2/TRBV6-3,.,.,TRBJ2-1,CASRPARSSVYNEQFF,TGTGCCAGCAGGCCGGCACGAAGTTCCGTCTACAATGAGCAGTTCTTC
TRBV20-1,.,few,TRBJ1-5,CSASPGRDDQPQHF,TGCAGTGCTAGCCCGGGTCGGGATGATCAGCCCCAGCATTTT
TRBV3-1,.,.,TRBJ2-7,CASSQVAGTPYEQYF,TGTGCCAGCAGCCAAGTGGCGGGGACCCCCTACGAGCAGTACTTC
TRBV18,.,few,TRBJ1-3,CASSPQGGESGNTIYF,TGTGCCAGCTCACCCCAAGGGGGAGAGTCCGGAAACACCATATATTTT
TRBV7-3,TRBD1,.,TRBJ2-2,CASSPLIIPRTGNTGELFF,TGTGCCAGCAGCCCCTTAATAATCCCCCGGACAGGGAACACCGGGGAGCTGTTTTTT
TRBV12-3/TRBV12-4,.,many,TRBJ1-2,CASSDARDDYYGYTF,TGTGCCAGCAGTGACGCCCGGGACGACTACTATGGCTACACCTTC
TRBV2,.,.,TRBJ1-1,CASIFGQNTEAFF,TGTGCCAGCATCTTCGGACAGAACACTGAAGCTTTCTTT
TRBV19,TRBD1,.,TRBJ2-2,CASSIGNRGSGELFF,TGTGCCAGTAGTATCGGTAACAGGGGTTCCGGGGAGCTGTTTTTT
TRBV4-3,.,.,TRBJ2-5,CASSQDFGETQYF,TGCGCCAGCAGCCAAGACTTCGGGGAGACCCAGTACTTC
TRBV18,.,.,TRBJ1-4,CASSPPGVVEKLFF,TGTGCCAGCTCACCACCGGGGGTGGTTGAAAAACTGTTTTTT
TRBV6-2/TRBV6-3,.,.,TRBJ2-1,CASRRLGAPNEQFF,TGTGCCAGCAGGAGGCTAGGAGCTCCTAATGAGCAGTTCTTC
TRBV7-8,TRBD1,many,TRBJ1-5,CASSLDNIQGARNQPQHF,TGTGCCAGCAGCTTAGACAATATACAGGGGGCTAGGAATCAGCCCCAGCATTTT
TRBV5-1,.,few,TRBJ2-7,CASSLGTTSYEQYF,TGCGCCAGCAGCTTGGGGACAACTTCCTACGAGCAGTACTTC
TRBV5-1,.,.,TRBJ1-1,CASSSQGHTEAFF,TGCGCCAGCAGCTCGCAGGGGCACACTGAAGCTTTCTTT
TRBV7-2,.,.,TRBJ1-5,CASSLKDQPQHF,TGTGCCAGCAGCTTGAAAGATCAGCCCCAGCATTTT
TRBV7-3,.,.,TRBJ2-3,CASSLDPPATQYF,TGTGCCAGCAGCTTAGACCCTCCCGCTACGCAGTATTTT
TRBV4-1,.,many,TRBJ1-1,CASSRRGDTEAFF,TGCGCCAGCAGCCGCAGGGGAGACACTGAAGCTTTCTTT
TRBV2,.,few,TRBJ1-5,CASSEGGYSNQPQHF,TGTGCCAGCAGTGAGGGTGGTTATAGCAATCAGCCCCAGCATTTT
TRBV10-3,.,many,TRBJ2-7,CATSSSGQTYEQYF,TGTGCCACAAGCAGCTCAGGTCAAACCTACGAGCAGTACTTC
TRBV6-2/TRBV6-3,.,few,TRBJ1-1,CASSYGVPEAFF,TGTGCCAGCAGTTACGGGGTTCCTGAAGCTTTCTTT
TRBV6-5,TRBD1,.,TRBJ1-2,CASSYGTGKHGYTF,TGTGCCAGCAGTTACGGGACAGGGAAGCATGGCTACACCTTC
TRBV12-3/TRBV12-4,TRBD1,once,TRBJ1-2,CASSRDRVLSYTF,TGTGCCAGCAGCCGGGACAGGGTCCTTTCCTACACCTTC
TRBV6-1,TRBD1,few,TRBJ1-2,CASTKGGTGNGYTF,TGTGCCAGCACCAAGGGGGGGACAGGGAACGGCTACACCTTC
TRBV28,.,few,TRBJ2-3,CASRKGPPTDTQYF,TGTGCCAGCAGGAAAGGACCCCCCACAGATACGCAGTATTTT
TRBV4-1,TRBD1,few,TRBJ2-2,CASSQERAGGNTGELFF,TGCGCCAGCAGCCAAGAGAGGGCAGGGGGGAACACCGGGGAGCTGTTTTTT
TRBV12-3/TRBV12-4,TRBD1,.,TRBJ2-6,CASSNQTGAGANVLTF,TGTGCCAGCAGTAACCAGACAGGGGCTGGGGCCAACGTCCTGACTTTC
TRBV9,TRBD2,once,TRBJ2-3,CASSVAGGAGGFSDTQYF,TGTGCCAGCAGCGTAGCGGGAGGAGCGGGGGGGTTTTCAGATACGCAGTATTTT
TRBV5-1,.,.,TRBJ2-3,CASSLESRNPDTQYF,TGCGCCAGCAGCTTGGAGTCCAGAAATCCAGATACGCAGTATTTT
TRBV12-3/TRBV12-4,.,many,TRBJ1-3,CASRREGVGGNTIYF,TGTGCCAGCAGGCGGGAGGGGGTCGGGGGAAACACCATATATTTT
TRBV5-1,TRBD2,.,TRBJ2-5,CASSSGLAGASQETQYF,TGCGCCAGCAGCTCGGGACTAGCGGGAGCTTCGCAAGAGACCCAGTACTTC
TRBV21-1,.,.,TRBJ1-1,CASSDAGGPEAFF,TGTGCCAGCAGCGACGCAGGGGGCCCTGAAGCTTTCTTT
TRBV10-2,TRBD1,.,TRBJ2-3,CTTRYRGGTDTQYF,TGCACCACCAGGTACAGGGGCGGGACAGATACGCAGTATTTT
TRBV7-2,.,few,TRBJ2-5,CASSAFETQYF,TGTGCCAGCAGCGCTTTTGAGACCCAGTACTTC
TRBV7-2,.,few,TRBJ1-2,CASSSNRQYGYTF,TGTGCCAGCAGCTCCAACCGACAGTATGGCTACACCTTC
TRBV6-6,.,.,TRBJ2-5,CASSYRDSETQYF,TGTGCCAGCAGTTACCGGGACTCAGAGACCCAGTACTTC
TRBV9,.,few,TRBJ1-1,CASSVDFGGRAFF,TGTGCCAGCAGCGTAGATTTCGGGGGGCGTGCTTTCTTT
TRBV25-1,.,.,TRBJ2-6,CASSVAGANVLTF,TGTGCCAGCAGTGTTGCTGGGGCCAACGTCCTGACTTTC
TRBV11-2,.,few,TRBJ2-3,CASSLGPRGGPRSVPTDTQYF,TGTGCCAGCAGCTTAGGCCCACGTGGCGGGCCACGATCCGTACCCACAGATACGCAGTATTTT
TRBV20-1,TRBD1,.,TRBJ2-7,CSARGGFLGEQYF,TGCAGTGCGAGAGGGGGCTTCTTGGGCGAGCAGTACTTC
TRBV12-3/TRBV12-4,TRBD2,.,TRBJ2-1,CASTPLGAGRNEQFF,TGTGCCAGCACTCCATTAGGAGCGGGGCGGAATGAGCAGTTCTTC
TRBV10-3,TRBD1,many,TRBJ2-3,CAISESQGTQYF,TGTGCCATCAGTGAGTCACAGGGGACGCAGTATTTT
TRBV27,.,few,TRBJ2-6,CASRSWNSGANVLTF,TGTGCCAGCAGGTCTTGGAACTCTGGGGCCAACGTCCTGACTTTC
TRBV12-3/TRBV12-4,TRBD2,few,TRBJ2-7,CASSVGLAGFYSYEQYF,TGTGCCAGCAGTGTGGGACTAGCGGGGTTTTACTCCTACGAGCAGTACTTC
TRBV7-9,TRBD1,few,TRBJ1-3,CASSFRTGGSGNTIYF,TGTGCCAGCAGCTTCAGAACAGGGGGCTCTGGAAACACCATATATTTT
TRBV20-1,.,.,TRBJ1-1,CSASVFTANTEAFF,TGCAGTGCTAGTGTGTTTACAGCGAACACTGAAGCTTTCTTT
TRBV5-6,TRBD2,few,TRBJ2-5,CASIPGGGRNQETQYF,TGTGCCAGCATTCCTGGGGGCGGGAGGAATCAAGAGACCCAGTACTTC
TRBV28,.,.,TRBJ2-1,CASSFHEQFF,TGTGCCAGCAGTTTCCATGAGCAGTTCTTC
TRBV7-2,TRBD2,few,TRBJ2-3,CASSFRREGRRADTQYF,TGTGCCAGCAGCTTTCGGCGGGAGGGCCGGAGGGCAGATACGCAGTATTTT
TRBV20-1,.,few,TRBJ2-7,CSASQAYEQYF,TGCAGTGCTAGTCAGGCTTACGAGCAGTACTTC